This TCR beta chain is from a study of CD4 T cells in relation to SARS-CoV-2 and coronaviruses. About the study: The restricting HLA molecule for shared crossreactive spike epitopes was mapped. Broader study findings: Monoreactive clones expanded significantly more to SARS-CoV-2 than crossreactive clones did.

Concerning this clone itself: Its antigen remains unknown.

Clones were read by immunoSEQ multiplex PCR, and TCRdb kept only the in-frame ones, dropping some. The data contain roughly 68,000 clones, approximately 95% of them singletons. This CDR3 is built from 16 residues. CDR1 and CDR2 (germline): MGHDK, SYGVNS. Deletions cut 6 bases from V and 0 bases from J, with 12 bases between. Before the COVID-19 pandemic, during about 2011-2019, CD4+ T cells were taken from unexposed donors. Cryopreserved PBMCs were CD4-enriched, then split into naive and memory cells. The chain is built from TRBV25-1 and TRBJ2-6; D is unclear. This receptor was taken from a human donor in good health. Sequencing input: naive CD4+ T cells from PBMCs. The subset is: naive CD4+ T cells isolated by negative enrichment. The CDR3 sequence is CASRESRPSGANVLTF. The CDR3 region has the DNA TGTGCCAGCAGAGAGTCTCGACCCTCTGGGGCCAACGTCCTGACTTTC.